The 26 T cell receptor beta chains in this list originate from one sample, sequenced in a study of blood T cell repertoires in COVID-19. This table comes from immunoSEQ multiplex PCR, and its TCRdb copy is limited to in-frame clones, with some not included. The sample lists around 160,000 clones; roughly 79% were seen once. Source material: peripheral blood. The receptors derive from a human donor with acute or convalescent COVID-19. The donor label of this sample is uncertain.

The chain is built from TRBV24-1 and TRBJ1-2; D is unresolved. Germline V lookup: CDR1 KGHDR, CDR2 SFDVKD. The CDR3 is made up of 12 amino acids. V lost 0 bases and J lost 10, with 8 bases in between. The CDR3 sequence: CATSDLGSVYTF. CDR3 nucleotides: TGTGCCACCAGTGATTTGGGCAGTGTCTACACCTTC.

This sequence joins TRBV6-5 and TRBJ1-1; possible D gene TRBD1, 5 bases. Germline V gene lookup returns CDR1 MNHEY and CDR2 SVGAGI. With 7 bases removed from V and 7 bases from J, the gap between germline ends came to 10 bases. This CDR3 region has 11 residues. The CDR3 spells CASTPRGEAFF. The CDR3 DNA is TGTGCCAGCACTCCAAGGGGTGAAGCTTTCTTT.

The table lists this clone with a count of one. The chain uses TRBV9 and TRBJ2-7; a weak D match, TRBD2 (6 bases). The CDR3 is 15 amino acids. Germline loops: CDR1 SGDLS, CDR2 YYNGEE. Trimming stripped 4 bases from V and 1 base from J, with 15 bases between. The CDR3 protein is CASSLSGTASYEQYF. CDR3 DNA: TGTGCCAGCAGCCTTTCGGGGACTGCTTCCTACGAGCAGTACTTC. The variable domain in full, completed from reference TRBV9 and TRBJ2-7, reads DSGVTQTPKHLITATGQRVTLRCSPRSGDLSVYWYQQSLDQGLQFLIQYYNGEERAKGNILERFSAQQFPDLHSELNLSSLELGDSALYFCASSLSGTASYEQYFGPGTRLTVT.

This clone appeared a few times. The V and J genes are TRBV2 and TRBJ1-1; no clear D gene. With 3 bases removed from V and 0 bases from J, the gap between germline ends came to 11 bases. The germline gives CDR1 SNHLY, CDR2 FYNNEI. The CDR3 extends over 15 amino acids. The CDR3 region has the DNA TGTGCCAGCAGTGAGACCGGCAGCGTGAACACTGAAGCTTTCTTT. Translation: CASSETGSVNTEAFF.

The CDR3 loop is CASSQVGATDQPQHF. The CDR3 nucleotides are TGTGCCAGCAGCCAAGTGGGGGCCACTGATCAGCCCCAGCATTTT. The chain joins TRBV4-2 to TRBJ1-5, with a tentative D call TRBD1 (6 bases). Trimming cost V 1 base and J 5 bases, with 12 bases left between them. The CDR3 sequence is 15 residues long. Germline CDR1 is LGHNA and CDR2 is YNFKEQ.

This clone appeared a few times. V is TRBV7-8 and J is TRBJ1-1, with 9 bases that match TRBD1. This CDR3 is built from 16 residues. Germline CDR1 SGHVS, CDR2 FQNEAQ. V lost 5 bases and J lost 3; bases outside the gene matches: 10. The chain's CDR3 is CASSTTQDRGDTEAFF. CDR3 DNA: TGTGCCAGCAGCACGACCCAGGACAGGGGAGACACTGAAGCTTTCTTT.

This chain links TRBV6-5 with TRBJ2-4; no clear D. V was pared by 6 bases and J by 4 bases, with 4 bases between. This CDR3 has 11 amino acids. Germline V lookup: CDR1 MNHEY, CDR2 SVGAGI. The CDR3 nucleotides are TGTGCCAGCAGCCTAAAAAACATTCAGTACTTC. It yields the protein CASSLKNIQYF.

V usage is TRBV24-1 and J usage is TRBJ1-2; D not certain. The CDR3 is 14 residues long. Germline V gene lookup returns CDR1 KGHDR and CDR2 SFDVKD. Trimming stripped 2 bases from V and 6 bases from J, with 12 bases between. The CDR3 sequence is CATSDWGEDHGYTF. DNA of the CDR3: TGTGCCACCAGTGATTGGGGAGAGGATCATGGCTACACCTTC.

The CDR3 DNA is TGTGCCAGCAGTGTCACAGAGAATAATTCACCCCTCCACTTT. It encodes CASSVTENNSPLHF. V usage is TRBV2 and J usage is TRBJ1-6; no firm D call. Germline V CDR1 and CDR2: SNHLY, FYNNEI. V dropped 4 bases and J dropped 5 bases, with 9 bases sitting between them. This CDR3 spans 14 amino acids. Together with reference TRBV2 and TRBJ1-6, the CDR3 gives the full variable domain: EPEVTQTPSHQVTQMGQEVILRCVPISNHLYFYWYRQILGQKVEFLVSFYNNEISEKSEIFDDQFSVERPDGSNFTLKIRSTKLEDSAMYFCASSVTENNSPLHFGNGTRLTVT.

This rearrangement joins TRBV4-1 to TRBJ2-7, with 8 bases that match TRBD2. The V segment lost 0 bases and the J segment 2 bases; nucleotides outside the gene matches: 3. The CDR3 contains 15 residues. CDR1 is MGHRA and CDR2 is YSYEKL in the germline V gene. The CDR3 coding sequence is TGCGCCAGCAGCCAAGAGCCTAGCGGGCCCTACGAGCAGTACGTC. This codes for CASSQEPSGPYEQYV.

This clone was picked up a small number of times. The CDR3: CASSEFTTGNYEQYV. The CDR3 coding sequence is TGTGCCAGCAGTGAATTTACTACCGGTAACTACGAGCAGTACGTC. This chain uses TRBV6-1 with TRBJ2-7; no clear D gene. Trimming cost V 2 bases and J 3 bases, with 14 bases left between them. CDR1 and CDR2 (germline): MNHNS, SASEGT. The CDR3 is 15 amino acids.

The V and J genes are TRBV14 and TRBJ2-5; 7 nucleotides match TRBD2. There are 15 residues in the CDR3. V dropped 4 bases and J dropped 6; count of bases not matched to a gene: 11. The germline V gene encodes CDR1 SGHDN and CDR2 FVKESK. The CDR3 loop reads CASSPLMGGRKTQYF. In DNA form, the CDR3 reads TGTGCCAGCAGCCCCCTTATGGGCGGGAGAAAGACCCAGTACTTC.

The chain combines TRBV5-6 with TRBJ2-5; TRBD2 is a possible D gene (5 bases). V was clipped by 2 bases and J by 1 base, with 18 bases between them. The CDR3 loop spans 17 amino acids. The germline V gene has CDR1 SGHDT and CDR2 YYEEEE. The CDR3 reads CASSFIEGADLQETQYF. For the CDR3, the DNA is TGTGCCAGCAGCTTCATCGAAGGAGCGGACCTCCAAGAGACCCAGTACTTC.

Here the CDR3 DNA reads TGTGCCAGCAGCAGACAGGGAAGGGGGCTAGATGGCTACACCTTC. It is translated as CASSRQGRGLDGYTF. The chain is built from TRBV3-1 (or the pseudogene TRBV3-2) and TRBJ1-2; 7 bases agree with TRBD1. Trimming at V came to 5 bases and at J to 6 bases, leaving 12 bases not matched to a gene. Germline CDR1 reads LGHDT; CDR2 reads YNNKEL (reference sequence). The length of the CDR3 is 15 residues.

V and J are TRBV5-1 and TRBJ1-4, with a tentative D call TRBD1 (5 bases). Trimming left V 4 bases short and J 4 bases short, with 11 bases between. CDR3 size: 14 residues. Germline V lookup: CDR1 SGHRS, CDR2 YFSETQ. This CDR3 is CASSPGYGNEKLFF. The CDR3 DNA is TGCGCCAGCAGCCCAGGGTACGGTAATGAAAAACTGTTTTTT.

The genes are TRBV6-1 and TRBJ1-2; TRBD1 is a possible D gene (6 bases). V was clipped by 3 bases and J by 4 bases, with 18 bases between them. This CDR3 comprises 16 residues. The germline V gene has CDR1 MNHNS and CDR2 SASEGT. The DNA for the CDR3 is TGTGCCAGCAGTGAGGGATTAAGGGGGGGCTCCTATGGCTACACCTTC. Amino acid sequence: CASSEGLRGGSYGYTF.

The genes are TRBV10-1 and TRBJ1-4; 9 positions match TRBD1. Losses at the gene ends were 8 bases for V and 5 bases for J; bases not matched to a gene: 9. CDR1 is WNHNN, CDR2 SYGVQD, per germline (reference sequence). There are 15 residues in the CDR3. The CDR3 nucleotides are TGCGCCAGCGGCGAGACCGGGACAGGGAATGAAAAACTGTTTTTT. Translating gives CASGETGTGNEKLFF.

The CDR3 DNA reads TGTGCCAGCAGCGTTAGCAGGGTGGATGGCTACACCTTC. Translated, it gives CASSVSRVDGYTF. This sequence joins TRBV9 and TRBJ1-2, with D perhaps TRBD1 (5 bases). The germline V and J ends were trimmed by 2 bases and 6 bases, with 11 bases remaining between them. The CDR3 contains 13 residues. CDR1 and CDR2 from the germline V gene are SGDLS and YYNGEE.

The gene calls are TRBV12-5 and TRBJ1-1; D is unresolved. Germline V gene data show CDR1 as LGHNT and CDR2 as FRNRAP. The CDR3 is 14 residues long. V was shortened by 3 bases and J by 3 bases, with 11 bases between the two germline ends. The CDR3 loop is CASGFDLQDTEAFF. Here the CDR3 DNA reads TGTGCTAGTGGTTTCGATCTCCAGGACACTGAAGCTTTCTTT.

The J gene is TRBJ2-7, the V gene TRBV5-1; 7 bases line up with TRBD1. Germline CDR1 SGHRS, CDR2 YFSETQ. The V segment lost 0 bases and the J segment 6 bases; nucleotides outside the gene matches: 9. The CDR3 runs 15 residues. This CDR3 is CASSLGGQEFAEQYF. CDR3 coding DNA: TGCGCCAGCAGCTTGGGAGGACAGGAATTCGCCGAGCAGTACTTC.

The chain links TRBV6-5 to TRBJ2-2, with 11 bases identical to TRBD2. V shed 10 bases and J 5 bases; nucleotides not matched to a gene: 6. There are 14 residues in the CDR3. Germline V CDR1 and CDR2: MNHEY, SVGAGI. Here the CDR3 reads CATTSGGGTGELFF. The CDR3 nucleotides read TGTGCCACCACTAGCGGGGGTGGAACCGGGGAGCTGTTTTTT.

CDR3 protein: CASRSGQGRQPQHF. CDR3 coding DNA: TGTGCCAGCAGATCGGGACAGGGAAGGCAGCCCCAGCATTTT. This chain joins TRBV2 and TRBJ1-5; TRBD1 aligns across 9 bases. V shed 6 bases and J 7 bases; nucleotides not matched to a gene: 7. In germline, CDR1 is SNHLY, CDR2 FYNNEI. This CDR3 is built from 14 residues.

The rearrangement uses TRBV2 and TRBJ1-1, with unresolved D. The germline V gene has CDR1 SNHLY and CDR2 FYNNEI. The CDR3 is 14 residues long. V dropped 8 bases and J dropped 1 base, with 14 bases sitting between them. For the CDR3, the DNA is TGTGCCAGCGGCCGGGAGGCACCGAACACTGAAGCTTTCTTT. Translation: CASGREAPNTEAFF.

This clone was seen once. The rearrangement uses TRBV6-5 and TRBJ1-2; D may be TRBD1 (5 bases). V shed 2 bases and J shed 2 bases, with 9 bases lying between them. This CDR3 has 14 amino acids. Germline CDR1 reads MNHEY; CDR2 reads SVGAGI. The CDR3 here is CASSYGGRNYGYTF. CDR3 in DNA: TGTGCCAGCAGTTACGGGGGGAGGAACTATGGCTACACCTTC.

The V gene is TRBV19, the J gene TRBJ1-2; 7 bases agree with TRBD1. Trimming took 5 bases from V and 3 from J; bases not matched to a gene: 9. There are 15 residues in the CDR3. Germline V lookup: CDR1 LNHDA, CDR2 SQIVND (reference sequence). In nucleotides, the CDR3 is TGTGCCAGTAGTCTAACGACAGGGCCTTACTATGGCTACACCTTC. Encoded protein: CASSLTTGPYYGYTF.

The DNA for the CDR3 is TGTGCCATCAGTGAGTCGGGACACCCGAACACCGGGGAGCTGTTTTTT. Protein product: CAISESGHPNTGELFF. The chain is built from TRBV10-3 and TRBJ2-2; D is possibly TRBD1 (6 bases). The germline CDR1 and CDR2 sequences are ENHRY and SYGVKD. Trimming took off 0 bases at V and 0 bases at J, with 8 bases between the two ends. The CDR3 length is 16 residues.